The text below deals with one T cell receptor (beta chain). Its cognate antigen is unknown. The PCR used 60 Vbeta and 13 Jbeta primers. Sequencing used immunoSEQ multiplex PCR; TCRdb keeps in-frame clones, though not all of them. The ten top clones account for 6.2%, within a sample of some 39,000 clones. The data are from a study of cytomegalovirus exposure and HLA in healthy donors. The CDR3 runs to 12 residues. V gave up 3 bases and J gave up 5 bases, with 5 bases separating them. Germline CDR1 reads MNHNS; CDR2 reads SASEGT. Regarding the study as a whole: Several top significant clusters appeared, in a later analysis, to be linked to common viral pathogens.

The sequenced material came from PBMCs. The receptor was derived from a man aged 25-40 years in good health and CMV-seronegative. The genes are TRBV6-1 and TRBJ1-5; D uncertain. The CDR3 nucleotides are TGTGCCAGCAGTGAGAGAGATCAGCCCCAGCATTTT. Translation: CASSERDQPQHF.